This T cell receptor beta chain emerged from a study of blood T cell repertoires in COVID-19. Study-wide context: Sites across the United States, Italy and Spain contributed samples from acute and convalescent COVID-19. T cells, B-cell-depleted T cells, or PBMCs supplied cDNA or gDNA.

This CDR3 contains 12 residues. V was cut by 7 bases and J by 6 bases, with 13 bases left in between. The germline V gene encodes CDR1 WNHNN and CDR2 SYGVQD (reference sequence). In the original workflow: Using reference gene primer amplification, nucleated cell counts were estimated. Libraries were prepared by immunoSEQ multiplex PCR; TCRdb keeps only in-frame clonotypes and omits some of them. D and trimming were read from the DNA, whereas the V and J calls and clone size are those reported in that table. In the table there are 250,000 to 350,000 clones, approximately 87% of which are singletons. The sequence derives from a woman in her fifties or sixties with active or convalescent COVID-19. The rearrangement joins TRBV10-1 to TRBJ2-7, with D perhaps matching TRBD1 (6 bases). Sequencing was performed on peripheral blood. The CDR3 DNA is TGCGCCAGCAAGCCCGGGACAAGCGAGCAGTACTTC. This translates into CASKPGTSEQYF.